The subject of this entry is one T cell receptor (beta chain). The same CDR3 also results from other DNA sequences found in this sample. Sequencing was performed with immunoSEQ multiplex PCR; in TCRdb, only in-frame clones are kept and a portion is missing. The repertoire holds about 2.1 million clones, with about 93% as singletons. CD45RO-negative, CCR7-selected cells formed the naive CD8 fraction, which excluded terminally differentiated effector memory CD45RA+ cells. There are 12 residues in the CDR3. Trimming removed 5 bases from V and 4 bases from J, with 6 bases in between. Germline V gene lookup returns CDR1 MNHEY and CDR2 SMNVEV (reference sequence). This sample was included in a study of shared clonotypes between healthy human individuals.

Input material: naive CD8+ T cells from PBMCs. The rearrangement uses TRBV27 and TRBJ2-1; no clear D. This receptor was identified in a man aged 18 to 35 in good health. Some clones in this sample may be carry-over from other donors' samples. In DNA, the CDR3 is TGTGCCAGCAGTGGTGGATACAATGAGCAGTTCTTC. Translating gives CASSGGYNEQFF.